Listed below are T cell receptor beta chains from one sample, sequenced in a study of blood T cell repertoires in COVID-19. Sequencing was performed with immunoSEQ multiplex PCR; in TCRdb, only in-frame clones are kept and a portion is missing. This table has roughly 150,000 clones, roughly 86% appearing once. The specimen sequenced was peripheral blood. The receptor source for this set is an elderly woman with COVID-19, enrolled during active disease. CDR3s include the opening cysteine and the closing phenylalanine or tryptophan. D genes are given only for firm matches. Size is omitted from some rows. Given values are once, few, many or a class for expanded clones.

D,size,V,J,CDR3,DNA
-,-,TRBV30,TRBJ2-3,CAWSSGTDTQYF,TGTGCCTGGAGCTCAGGGACAGATACGCAGTATTTT
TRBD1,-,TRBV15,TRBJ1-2,CATSRDLLGTGDYYGYTF,TGTGCCACCAGCAGAGATCTACTTGGTACAGGGGATTATTATGGCTACACCTTC
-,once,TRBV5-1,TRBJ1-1,CASSGRVGGTEAFF,TGCGCCAGCAGCGGCAGGGTGGGAGGCACTGAAGCTTTCTTT
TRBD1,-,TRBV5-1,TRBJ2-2,CASSFRGQGDTGELFF,TGCGCCAGCAGCTTTAGAGGACAGGGGGACACCGGGGAGCTGTTTTTT
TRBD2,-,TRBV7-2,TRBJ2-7,CASSLMASGVPYEQYF,TGTGCCAGCAGCTTAATGGCTAGCGGGGTTCCCTACGAGCAGTACTTC
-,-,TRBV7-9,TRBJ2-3,CASSFVFGAEGTQYF,TGTGCCAGCAGCTTCGTTTTTGGGGCGGAGGGTACGCAGTATTTT
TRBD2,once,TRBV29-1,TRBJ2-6,CSTRGGSGANVLTF,TGCAGCACCCGGGGAGGGTCTGGGGCCAACGTCCTGACTTTC
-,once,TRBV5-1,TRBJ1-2,CASSPGGVNYGYTF,TGCGCCAGCAGCCCGGGGGGAGTAAACTATGGCTACACCTTC
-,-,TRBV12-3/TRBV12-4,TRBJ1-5,CASSWRTGQPQHF,TGTGCCAGCAGTTGGAGGACGGGTCAGCCCCAGCATTTT
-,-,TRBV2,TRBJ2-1,CASSDPLNEQFF,TGTGCCAGCAGTGACCCACTCAATGAGCAGTTCTTC
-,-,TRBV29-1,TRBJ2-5,CSVVLFQETQYF,TGCAGCGTTGTACTGTTTCAAGAGACCCAGTACTTC
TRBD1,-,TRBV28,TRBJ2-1,CASSEGARNEQFF,TGTGCCAGCAGCGAGGGGGCGCGCAATGAGCAGTTCTTC
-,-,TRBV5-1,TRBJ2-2,CASSPQGANTGELFF,TGCGCCAGCAGCCCCCAGGGCGCGAACACCGGGGAGCTGTTTTTT
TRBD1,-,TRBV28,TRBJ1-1,CASGNRGRRNTEAFF,TGTGCCAGCGGAAACAGGGGGCGGAGGAACACTGAAGCTTTCTTT
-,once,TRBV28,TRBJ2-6,CASSVLYRAGANVLTF,TGTGCCAGCAGTGTACTCTACAGGGCAGGGGCCAACGTCCTGACTTTC
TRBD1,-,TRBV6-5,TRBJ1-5,CASSPNRGRKPQHF,TGTGCCAGCAGTCCAAACAGGGGGCGGAAGCCCCAGCATTTT
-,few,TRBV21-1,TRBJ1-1,CASSQNTEAFF,TGTGCCAGCAGCCAGAACACTGAAGCTTTCTTT
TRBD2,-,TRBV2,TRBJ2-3,CASSGLAGDIDTQYF,TGTGCCAGCAGTGGACTAGCGGGGGACATAGATACGCAGTATTTT
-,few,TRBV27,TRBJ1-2,CASSFESSFNYGYTF,TGTGCCAGCAGTTTCGAATCGAGTTTTAACTATGGCTACACCTTC
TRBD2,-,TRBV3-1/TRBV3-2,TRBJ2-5,CASSQGLAGGETQYF,TGTGCCAGCAGCCAGGGACTAGCGGGAGGGGAGACCCAGTACTTC
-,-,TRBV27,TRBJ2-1,CASSTPRLQFYNEQFF,TGTGCCAGCAGTACCCCTCGACTACAATTCTACAATGAGCAGTTCTTC
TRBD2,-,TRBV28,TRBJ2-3,CASIPGGGTDTQYF,TGTGCCAGCATACCGGGGGGAGGCACAGATACGCAGTATTTT
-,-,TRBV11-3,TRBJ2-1,CASSPGGRPNEQFF,TGTGCCAGCAGCCCCGGAGGCAGGCCCAATGAGCAGTTCTTC
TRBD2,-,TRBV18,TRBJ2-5,CASSLGLAGGETQYF,TGTGCCAGCTCCCTCGGACTAGCGGGAGGGGAGACCCAGTACTTC
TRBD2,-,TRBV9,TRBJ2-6,CASSARDGGTGANVLTF,TGTGCCAGCAGCGCAAGGGACGGGGGGACTGGGGCCAACGTCCTGACTTTC
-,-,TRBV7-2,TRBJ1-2,CASSLATPGQGGGYTF,TGTGCCAGCAGCTTAGCGACCCCGGGCCAGGGAGGTGGCTACACCTTC
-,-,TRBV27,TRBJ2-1,CASSFLLGHSWDEQFF,TGTGCCAGCAGTTTTCTGCTTGGGCACTCTTGGGATGAGCAGTTCTTC
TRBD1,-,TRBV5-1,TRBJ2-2,CASSLTQGAYTGELFF,TGCGCCAGCAGCTTGACTCAGGGGGCATACACCGGGGAGCTGTTTTTT
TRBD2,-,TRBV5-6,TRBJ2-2,CASSFPSGSIGELFF,TGTGCCAGCAGCTTTCCTAGCGGGAGTATCGGGGAGCTGTTTTTT
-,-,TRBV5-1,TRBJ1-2,CASSRTAGWRGYTF,TGCGCCAGCAGCCGGACAGCAGGCTGGAGGGGCTACACCTTC
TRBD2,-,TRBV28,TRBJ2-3,CASSPGLAGGTSTDTQYF,TGTGCCAGCAGTCCCGGACTAGCGGGAGGGACTAGCACAGATACGCAGTATTTT
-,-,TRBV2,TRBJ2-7,CASFWGPGDEQYF,TGTGCCAGCTTCTGGGGTCCCGGGGACGAGCAGTACTTC
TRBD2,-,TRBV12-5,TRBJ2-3,CASGPGLAGGTSTDTQYF,TGTGCTAGTGGTCCGGGGTTAGCGGGGGGGACTAGCACAGATACGCAGTATTTT
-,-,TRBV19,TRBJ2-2,CASSAIRGWALPNTGELFF,TGTGCCAGTAGTGCAATCAGGGGTTGGGCCCTACCGAACACCGGGGAGCTGTTTTTT
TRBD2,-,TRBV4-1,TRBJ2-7,CASSQELAGAGNEQYF,TGCGCCAGCAGCCAAGAACTAGCGGGAGCCGGAAACGAGCAGTACTTC
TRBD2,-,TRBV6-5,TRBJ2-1,CASSHGRGSSNEQFF,TGTGCCAGCAGCCACGGGAGGGGATCTTCGAATGAGCAGTTCTTC
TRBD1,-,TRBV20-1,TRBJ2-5,CSASKGAQETQYF,TGCAGTGCTAGTAAGGGGGCCCAAGAGACCCAGTACTTC
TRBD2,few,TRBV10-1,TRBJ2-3,CASKGDPGGSGGDTQYF,TGCGCCAGCAAGGGAGACCCCGGCGGTTCCGGGGGGGATACGCAGTATTTT
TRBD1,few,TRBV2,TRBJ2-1,CASSEQGISLYNEQFF,TGTGCCAGCAGCGAACAGGGGATTTCACTCTACAATGAGCAGTTCTTC
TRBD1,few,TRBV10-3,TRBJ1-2,CAISEWDRANYGYTF,TGTGCCATCAGTGAGTGGGACAGGGCTAACTATGGCTACACCTTC
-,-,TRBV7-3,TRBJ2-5,CASSSSGAQGETQYF,TGTGCCAGCAGCTCTTCAGGGGCTCAGGGAGAGACCCAGTACTTC